The 28 T cell receptor beta chains in this list originate from one sample, sequenced in a study of read filtering for tumor transcriptome and immune sequencing. From approximately 430 ng of RNA, a library with molecular barcoded alpha/delta and beta/gamma adaptors was made. MiXCR, applied by TCRdb to the reads, yields one record per CDR3 protein. The sample contains tens of thousands of distinct CDR3 sequences, around an eighth of which appear only once. The sample taken for sequencing was a population of CD138-negative cells sorted from bone marrow. Receptors originate from a donor at least 40 years old with multiple myeloma.

In this sample, this clonotype turned up many times. J is TRBJ2-1 and V is TRBV11-2; a possible D gene is TRBD2 (6 bases). The V and J ends lost 2 bases and 1 base respectively, with 15 bases between them. The CDR3 has 17 residues. Per the germline V gene, CDR1 is SGHAT and CDR2 is FQNNGV. The CDR3 DNA sequence: TGTGCCAGCAGCTTAAAGACCGGGGCGGGGTCCTACAATGAGCAGTTCTTC. Protein product: CASSLKTGAGSYNEQFF.

This clonotype was counted ten times or more. The chain is built from TRBV5-1 and TRBJ2-5, with 8 bases aligning to TRBD1. Trimming took 0 bases from V and 5 from J; bases not matched to a gene: 21. The CDR3 runs to 20 residues. Germline values: CDR1 SGHRS, CDR2 YFSETQ. CDR3 nucleotides: TGCGCCAGCAGCTTGGCAGGCAGGGGGCCCACCACGAGGACGCCGGAGACCCAGTACTTC. This gives the protein CASSLAGRGPTTRTPETQYF.

As concerns this clonotype: At one boundary the junction diverges from the germline segment, which might be a read error. CDR3 region: CAWRRAGDLNSPLYF. As DNA, the CDR3 is TGTGCCTGGAGAAGGGCAGGAGACCTTAATTCACCCCTCTACTTT. The chain employs TRBV30 and TRBJ1-6; the D is unclear. The germline CDR1 and CDR2 sequences are GTSNPN and SVGIG (reference sequence). The CDR3 is made up of 15 amino acids.

This clonotype was recorded a few times. Just one base apart from a much larger clone, this may be a read error. The chain has TRBV6-6 and TRBJ2-7; 7 positions match TRBD2. This CDR3 has 17 amino acids. Unmatched junction bases numbered 10, after V lost 2 bases and J lost 0 bases. Looked up from germline, CDR1 is MNHNY and CDR2 is SVGAGI (reference sequence). The CDR3 reads CASSYPGEGSISYEQYF. The CDR3 bases are TGTGCCAGCAGTTACCCGGGGGAGGGGAGTATCTCCTACGAGCAGTACTTC.

This chain links TRBV7-2 with TRBJ1-1; D is ambiguous. In germline, CDR1 is SGHTA, CDR2 FQGNSA. V lost 6 bases to trimming and J lost 0 bases, with 8 bases between them. The CDR3 spans 13 residues. Here the CDR3 DNA reads TGTGCCAGCAGTAAGTATATGAACACTGAAGCTTTCTTT. Residues: CASSKYMNTEAFF.

In regard to this clonotype: A read error likely explains this, since a far larger clone differs by one base. The gene calls are TRBV7-2 and TRBJ2-3; D is perhaps TRBD2 (6 bases). The CDR3 spans 14 residues. The V end was cut by 2 bases, the J end by 4 bases, with 10 bases between. The germline CDR1 and CDR2 sequences are SGHTA and FQGNSA. CDR3 in amino acids: CASSLIGSADTQYF. CDR3 nucleotides: TGTGCCAGCAGCTTAATCGGGAGCGCAGATACGCAGTATTTT.

This clonotype was counted ten times or more. The gene calls are TRBV19 and TRBJ2-7; 8 nucleotides align to TRBD2. With 3 bases clipped from V and 5 bases from J, the junction kept 18 bases outside the gene matches. This CDR3 has 18 amino acids. CDR1 is LNHDA and CDR2 is SQIVND in the germline V gene (reference sequence). The CDR3 region is CASSINRQGSSGNHEQYF. The CDR3 coding sequence is TGTGCCAGTAGTATCAATAGGCAGGGAAGTAGCGGGAACCACGAGCAGTACTTC.

This clonotype was seen at least ten times. The chain joins TRBV30 to TRBJ1-1; no clear D. The CDR3 runs 11 residues. CDR1 is GTSNPN, CDR2 SVGIG, per germline (reference sequence). Trimming shortened V by 5 bases and J by 5 bases, and 9 bases separated the two germline ends. CDR3 sequence reads: CAWSPVTEAFF. In DNA, the CDR3 is TGTGCCTGGTCCCCGGTAACTGAAGCTTTCTTT.

This clonotype showed up many times. The genes are TRBV14 and TRBJ1-1, with D unresolved. V gave up 2 bases and J gave up 1 base, with 14 bases separating them. In germline, CDR1 is SGHDN, CDR2 FVKESK. CDR3 length: 16 amino acids. In DNA form, the CDR3 reads TGTGCCAGCAGCCAACCGGGCCGGGGTCCGAACACTGAAGCTTTCTTT. Translating it yields CASSQPGRGPNTEAFF. Full variable domain (missing parts from reference TRBV14 and TRBJ1-1): EAGVTQFPSHSVIEKGQTVTLRCDPISGHDNLYWYRRVMGKEIKFLLHFVKESKQDESGMPNNRFLAERTGGTYSTLKVQPAELEDSGVYFCASSQPGRGPNTEAFFGQGTRLTVV.

In this sample, this clonotype turned up a few times. The V and J genes are TRBV7-9 and TRBJ2-1, with TRBD2 identical over 9 bases. The CDR3 covers 17 residues. V was pared by 1 base and J by 7 bases, with 11 bases of the junction left unmatched. Germline CDR1 reads SEHNR; CDR2 reads FQNEAQ (reference sequence). In DNA form, the CDR3 reads TGTGCCAGCAGCTTAGTCGGCCCTAGCGGGATTCGGAATGAGCAGTTCTTC. Amino acids: CASSLVGPSGIRNEQFF.

The sample holds many counts of this clonotype. The rearrangement uses TRBV5-1 and TRBJ1-1; possibly TRBD1 for D (6 bases). The V end was cut by 2 bases, the J end by 3 bases, with 8 bases between. CDR1 is SGHRS, CDR2 YFSETQ, per germline. This CDR3 comprises 13 residues. The CDR3 DNA reads TGCGCCAGCAGCTTACAGGGTGACACTGAAGCTTTCTTT. It yields the protein CASSLQGDTEAFF.

There are many counts of this clonotype. The rearrangement uses TRBV5-4 and TRBJ2-1, with 8 bases identical to TRBD1. J gave up 9 bases and V 4 bases, and 9 bases lay outside the gene matches. Germline V CDR1 and CDR2: SGHNT, YYREEE (reference sequence). The CDR3 length is 14 residues. The CDR3 bases are TGTGCCAGCAGCGGGGACAGGTACGGGGGTGAGCAGTTCTTC. Amino acid sequence: CASSGDRYGGEQFF.

A remark on this clonotype: This could be a read error, since a much larger clone is one nucleotide away. This chain uses TRBV6-2 or TRBV6-3 with TRBJ2-5; no reliable D call. CDR1 and CDR2 from the germline V gene are MNHEY and SVGEGT. The length of the CDR3 is 13 residues. V lost 5 bases, J lost 3 bases, and 10 bases lay in between. The CDR3 DNA follows: TGTGCCAGCAGTCACTTGATAAAAGAGACCCAGTACTTC. Encoded protein: CASSHLIKETQYF.

As concerns this clonotype: A much larger clonotype is one base distant, so this may be a read error. The V and J genes are TRBV11-2 and TRBJ2-2, with D tentatively TRBD2 (5 bases). The CDR3 contains 13 residues. The V gene's germline CDR1 is SGHAT and CDR2 FQNNGV. The CDR3 DNA sequence: TGTGCCAGCAGCTTAGAAGCGGCCGGGGAGCTGCTTTTT. Protein: CASSLEAAGELLF. Drawing the rest from reference TRBV11-2 and TRBJ2-2, the complete variable domain is EAGVAQSPRYKIIEKRQSVAFWCNPISGHATLYWYQQILGQGPKLLIQFQNNGVVDDSQLPKDRFSAERLKGVDSTLKIQPAKLEDSAVYLCASSLEAAGELLFGEGSRLTVL.

This clonotype was counted ten times or more. The V gene is TRBV18, the J gene TRBJ2-1; 11 nucleotides agree with TRBD2. Germline CDR1 KGHSH, CDR2 LQKENI. Trimming took 2 bases from V and 5 from J; bases not matched to a gene: 5. The length of the CDR3 is 16 residues. The CDR3 region has the DNA TGTGCCAGCTCACCAACTAGCGGGAGTGTGCACAATGAGCAGTTCTTC. Translated, it gives CASSPTSGSVHNEQFF.

This clonotype was recorded at least ten times. The chain carries TRBV6-5 and TRBJ1-3; D remains ambiguous. Germline V CDR1 and CDR2: MNHEY, SVGAGI. Trimming cost V 5 bases and J 0 bases, with 11 bases left between them. The CDR3 covers 15 residues. The DNA of the CDR3 is TGTGCCAGCAGTCTGACCTATTCCTCTGGAAACACCATATATTTT. Encoded protein: CASSLTYSSGNTIYF.

This clonotype showed up many times. The chain uses TRBV9 and TRBJ2-1; the D gene could be TRBD1 or TRBD2 (5 bases each). V dropped 4 bases and J dropped 12 bases, with 20 bases sitting between them. Germline loops: CDR1 SGDLS, CDR2 YYNGEE. This CDR3 spans 14 amino acids. The CDR3, as DNA: TGTGCCAGCAGCCCCACCTATGGGGGTTCGGGGCAGTTCTTC. It translates to CASSPTYGGSGQFF.

Notes on this clonotype: A single base separates this from a much larger clone, so it may be a read error. V is TRBV20-1 and J is TRBJ1-1, with D unclear. Germline V lookup: CDR1 DFQATT, CDR2 SNEGSKA (reference sequence). This CDR3 comprises 12 residues. The V and J ends lost 6 bases and 3 bases respectively, with 11 bases between them. The CDR3 is CSAPSEYTEAFF. CDR3 sequence (DNA): TGCAGTGCCCCGTCAGAGTACACTGAAGCTTTCTTT.

The table lists this clonotype with many counts. The CDR3 spells CASSQMGYEQYF. CDR3 DNA sequence: TGTGCCAGCAGCCAGATGGGCTACGAGCAGTACTTC. The V call is TRBV7-9, the J call TRBJ2-7; the D is unclear. V lost 5 bases and J 3 bases, leaving 8 bases between the germline ends. CDR1 SEHNR and CDR2 FQNEAQ come from the germline V gene (reference sequence). The length of the CDR3 is 12 residues.

In this sample, this clonotype turned up many times. Germline is not matched at one junction end, which may reflect a read error. The V and J genes are TRBV7-9 and TRBJ2-6; D tentatively reads TRBD1 or TRBD2 (5 bases each). This CDR3 spans 11 amino acids. CDR1 is SEHNR and CDR2 is FQNEAQ in the germline V gene (reference sequence). The DNA for the CDR3 is TGTGCCAGCAGCTCACAGGCCCACGGGGCTTTC. Translation: CASSSQAHGAF.

This clonotype was counted a few times. The rearrangement links TRBV5-1 to TRBJ2-2, with 10 nucleotides matching TRBD2. The CDR3 has 17 residues. The V gene end was trimmed by 4 bases and the J gene end by 2 bases; junction bases not matched to a gene: 8. CDR1 and CDR2 (germline): SGHRS, YFSETQ. CDR3 coding DNA: TGCGCCAGCAGCCCCGACGCTAGCGGGAGCAACACCGGGGAGCTGTTTTTT. This gives the protein CASSPDASGSNTGELFF.

This clonotype was recorded many times. This chain links TRBV12-3 or TRBV12-4 with TRBJ2-1; 8 bases are shared with TRBD2. V trimming: 6 bases; J trimming: 3 bases; junction bases outside the gene matches: 7. CDR3 length: 15 amino acids. CDR3: CASRTRAGVYNEQFF. The CDR3 region has the DNA TGTGCCAGCAGAACACGAGCGGGAGTCTACAATGAGCAGTTCTTC.

At least ten counts were recorded for this clonotype. The chain has TRBV20-1 and TRBJ1-1; TRBD1 might be the D (5 bases). CDR1 DFQATT and CDR2 SNEGSKA come from the germline V gene (reference sequence). Trimming left V 0 bases short and J 5 bases short, with 13 bases between. The CDR3 loop spans 14 amino acids. The CDR3 DNA is TGCAGTGCTAGAGATTCGGCCAGGGCGACTGAAGCTTTCTTT. Translating it yields CSARDSARATEAFF.

The rearrangement joins TRBV6-2 or TRBV6-3 to TRBJ2-3; D ambiguous. The CDR3 extends over 15 amino acids. Germline V lookup: CDR1 MNHEY, CDR2 SVGEGT. V lost 1 base and J lost 4, with 12 bases in between. CDR3 sequence: CASSYYFTVSDTQYF. The CDR3 DNA sequence: TGTGCCAGCAGTTACTATTTCACTGTGTCAGATACGCAGTATTTT.

In the case of this clonotype: This may be a read error: a much more frequent sequence differs by one nucleotide. The chain uses TRBV5-4 and TRBJ2-1; weak D call: TRBD2 (5 bases). Trimming removed 4 bases at V and 3 bases at J, with 14 bases between. Per the germline V gene, CDR1 is SGHNT and CDR2 is YYREEE (reference sequence). The CDR3 spans 15 residues. CDR3 amino acids: CASSPRTGVYNEQFF. The CDR3 bases are TGTGCCAGCAGCCCGAGGACTGGCGTCTACAATGAGCAGTTCTTC. The complete variable domain, with remaining parts taken from reference TRBV5-4 and TRBJ2-1, reads ETGVTQSPTHLIKTRGQQVTLRCSSQSGHNTVSWYQQALGQGPQFIFQYYREEENGRGNFPPRFSGLQFPNYSSELNVNALELDDSALYLCASSPRTGVYNEQFFGPGTRLTVL.

There are many counts of this clonotype. V is TRBV28 and J is TRBJ2-7; 14 bases map to TRBD2. Germline V gene data show CDR1 as MDHEN and CDR2 as SYDVKM. The trim removed 6 bases at V and 3 bases at J, leaving 4 bases unmatched. The CDR3 contains 15 residues. CDR3 coding DNA: TGTGCCAGCAGCCAAGGGACTAGCGGGAGCTACGAGCAGTACTTC. It is translated as CASSQGTSGSYEQYF.

Relative to its sample, this clonotype is medium-sized. V gene TRBV5-6 combines with J gene TRBJ2-1; D is undetermined. The CDR3 covers 15 residues. The V gene's germline CDR1 is SGHDT and CDR2 YYEEEE. Trimming took 3 bases from V and 6 from J, leaving 16 bases between them. The DNA of the CDR3 is TGTGCCAGCAGCTGGGGTTTACAGAGCATCAATGAGCAGTTCTTC. It translates to CASSWGLQSINEQFF.

The table lists this clonotype with many counts. The chain joins TRBV6-5 to TRBJ1-5, with D possibly TRBD1 on 5 matching bases. Trimming left V 5 bases short and J 6 bases short, with 20 bases between. The CDR3 runs to 16 residues. Germline values: CDR1 MNHEY, CDR2 SVGAGI. In DNA, the CDR3 is TGTGCCAGCAGTAAGTCACATCTGGGAGGGACTCAGCCCCAGCATTTT. This gives the protein CASSKSHLGGTQPQHF.